The source of this TCR beta chain is a study of blood T cell repertoires in COVID-19. In the study overall: The study drew acute and convalescent COVID-19 samples from the United States, Italy and Spain.

Trimming cost V 2 bases and J 5 bases, with 17 bases left between them. The CDR3 is made up of 16 amino acids. Germline V gene data show CDR1 as SGHRS and CDR2 as YFSETQ. Under the authors' procedure: Using reference gene primer amplification, nucleated cell counts were estimated. The data were produced by immunoSEQ multiplex PCR, yet TCRdb's version contains in-frame clones alone and is incomplete. V, J and clone size are those of that table, while D and trimming were read from the DNA. The repertoire includes roughly 380,000 clones, around 87% of them detected once, and under 1.5% sits in the top ten.

The sample comprised PBMCs or T cells enriched from blood (not recorded which). V and J are TRBV5-1 and TRBJ2-1; tentative D call: TRBD2 (5 bases). This receptor was obtained from a man aged 30-40 years who had recovered from COVID-19. CDR3 residues: CASSFDSEGLHNEQFF. The CDR3 DNA reads as TGCGCCAGCAGCTTTGATAGCGAAGGACTTCACAATGAGCAGTTCTTC. Full variable domain (missing parts from reference TRBV5-1 and TRBJ2-1): KAGVTQTPRYLIKTRGQQVTLSCSPISGHRSVSWYQQTPGQGLQFLFEYFSETQRNKGNFPGRFSGRQFSNSRSEMNVSTLELGDSALYLCASSFDSEGLHNEQFFGPGTRLTVL.